A selection of T cell receptor beta chains follows, all from one sample in a study of T cell repertoires in cytomegalovirus infection. In TCRdb, the reads were re-called with MiXCR into one record per CDR3 protein. This table holds around 190,000 distinct CDR3 sequences, approximately 15% found once. The material sequenced was PBMCs. The receptor set was obtained from a human donor in good health (CMV status not recorded). Some clones in this sample may be carry-over from other donors' samples. CDR3s include the opening cysteine and the closing phenylalanine or tryptophan. The order of the fields is D gene, V gene, J gene, clone size, CDR3 DNA, CDR3 protein. D genes are given only for firm matches. Not every row has a clone size; where given, it reads once, few, many or a size class.

TRBD2	TRBV18	TRBJ2-7	NA	TGTGCCAGCTCACCACCGAGCGGGATTACCTACGAGCAGTACTTC	CASSPPSGITYEQYF
NA	TRBV12-3/TRBV12-4	TRBJ1-1	once	TGTGCCAGCAGTTTTAAAAGGGATCACCTAGCTGGGGCTTTCTTT	CASSFKRDHLAGAFF
TRBD1	TRBV7-2	TRBJ2-5	many	TGTGCCAGCAGCCCACCGGGACAGGGCTTGGAGACCCAGTACTTC	CASSPPGQGLETQYF
NA	TRBV5-5	TRBJ2-2	many	TGTGCCAGCAGCTTAGAACAGGGCGACGGGGAGCTGTTTTTT	CASSLEQGDGELFF
NA	TRBV6-2/TRBV6-3	TRBJ2-1	few	TGTGCCAGCAGTAAGAGCGGAGCCTACAATGAGCAGTTCTTC	CASSKSGAYNEQFF
TRBD2	TRBV5-4	TRBJ2-1	few	TGTGCCAGCAGCTTACCGGGACTAGCGAGCTCCTACAATGAGCAGTTCTTC	CASSLPGLASSYNEQFF
NA	TRBV25-1	TRBJ1-6	once	TGTGCCAGCACCGACAGTGCCTATAATTCACCCCTCCACTTT	CASTDSAYNSPLHF
NA	TRBV28	TRBJ1-1	many	TGTGCCAGCAGTTTAGTTTGGTCAGGTGATAACACTGAAGCTTTCTTT	CASSLVWSGDNTEAFF
TRBD1	TRBV29-1	TRBJ2-7	NA	TGCAGCGCCGAGGACAGGGGATCCTCCTACGAGCAGTACTTC	CSAEDRGSSYEQYF
NA	TRBV3-1	TRBJ1-6	NA	TGTGCCAGCAGCCCGTGGCAGTCCAATTCACCCCTCCACTTT	CASSPWQSNSPLHF
NA	TRBV28	TRBJ2-4	many	TGTGCCAGCAGTTTAAGGGCCTTCGCCAAAAACATTCAGTACTTC	CASSLRAFAKNIQYF
NA	TRBV28	TRBJ1-6	NA	TGTGCCAGCAGTCACGACCCCCGGGGTAATTCACCCCTCCACTTT	CASSHDPRGNSPLHF
NA	TRBV7-2	TRBJ1-5	many	TGTGCCAGCAGCACAGGGCCCGGCGGTCAGCCCCAGCATTTT	CASSTGPGGQPQHF
NA	TRBV28	TRBJ2-7	many	TGTGCCAGCAGCCCCCCCCGGATCGAGCAGTACTTC	CASSPPRIEQYF
TRBD1	TRBV7-9	TRBJ1-2	NA	TGTGCCAGCAGCTCCCGGACAGGGATCGGCTACACCTTC	CASSSRTGIGYTF
NA	TRBV5-1	TRBJ2-7	few	TGCGCCAGCAGCTTACGTTGGGCTAGCGTGAACTCCGCCTACGAGCAGTACTTC	CASSLRWASVNSAYEQYF
TRBD2	TRBV28	TRBJ2-2	few	TGTGCCAGCAGTTCTAGCGGGACGAACACCGGGGAGCTGTTTTTT	CASSSSGTNTGELFF
NA	TRBV12-5	TRBJ1-5	NA	TGTGCTAGTGGTTACAGCAATCAGCCCCAGCATTTT	CASGYSNQPQHF
TRBD2	TRBV28	TRBJ2-7	NA	TGTGCCAGCAGTCGAGCGGGGCACTACGAGCAGTACTTC	CASSRAGHYEQYF
NA	TRBV18	TRBJ2-2	NA	TGTGCCAGCCACAGAATGAAGGGGGACGCCGGGGAGCTGTTTTTT	CASHRMKGDAGELFF
NA	TRBV6-5	TRBJ1-6	few	TGTGCCAGCAGTTACTCGGGCAGGGCGACCCATAATTCACCCCTCCACTTT	CASSYSGRATHNSPLHF
NA	TRBV6-1	TRBJ1-5	many	TGTGCCAGCAGCCGAAGGGGTAATAGCAATCAGCCCCAGCATTTT	CASSRRGNSNQPQHF
NA	TRBV7-2	TRBJ2-7	many	TGTGCCAGCAGCCCCTCTGGGGCGGGCGGTGGGGAGCAGTACTTC	CASSPSGAGGGEQYF
NA	TRBV6-2/TRBV6-3	TRBJ2-3	many	TGTGCCAGCATCCAAGGGGGAATCGGCACAGATACGCAGTATTTT	CASIQGGIGTDTQYF
NA	TRBV11-2	TRBJ1-2	many	TGTGCCAGCAGCCCCCAATTTGGGGCCAATTCTAACTATGGCTACACCTTC	CASSPQFGANSNYGYTF
NA	TRBV28	TRBJ2-7	NA	TGTGCCAGCAGTCCAACAGGGTTTTTCGGGTACGAGCAGTACTTC	CASSPTGFFGYEQYF
NA	TRBV15	TRBJ1-5	many	TGTGCCACCAGCAGCCCTCAGAAGAGTAATCAGCCCCAGCATTTT	CATSSPQKSNQPQHF
TRBD1	TRBV7-2	TRBJ1-4	many	TGTGCCAGCAGCCCCTGGACAGGGGCTGAAAAACTGTTTTTT	CASSPWTGAEKLFF
NA	TRBV20-1	TRBJ1-5	few	TGCAGTGCACAGAGGGGGGGGTCAGTCAATCAGCCCCAGCATTTT	CSAQRGGSVNQPQHF
NA	TRBV12-3/TRBV12-4	TRBJ1-6	many	TGTGCCAGCTGTGGGCAGCTCAATTCACCCCTCCACTTT	CASCGQLNSPLHF
NA	TRBV6-6	TRBJ1-5	many	TGTGCCAGCAGCCGGGGACAAAATCGCAATCAGCCCCAGCATTTT	CASSRGQNRNQPQHF
NA	TRBV7-3	TRBJ2-1	many	TGTGCCAGCAGCTTAACTAGCGGTAACAATGAGCAGTTCTTC	CASSLTSGNNEQFF
NA	TRBV28	TRBJ2-4	few	TGTGCCAGCGCACAGTCGGCCAAAAACATTCAGTACTTC	CASAQSAKNIQYF
TRBD1	TRBV11-2	TRBJ1-6	few	TGTGCCAGCAGCCCCCTGACAGGGTTTCGTTCACCCCTCCACTTT	CASSPLTGFRSPLHF
NA	TRBV7-2	TRBJ1-5	many	TGTGCCAGCAGCTTAGCTCTAGGGGGGACGAGCGATCAGCCCCAGCATTTT	CASSLALGGTSDQPQHF
NA	TRBV5-4	TRBJ2-5	many	TGTGCCAGCAGCCAAGTTCAAGAGACCCAGTACTTC	CASSQVQETQYF
NA	TRBV6-6	TRBJ2-6	NA	TGTGCCAGCAGTTATGAAGGGTCCAACTCTGGGGCCAACGTCCTGACTTTC	CASSYEGSNSGANVLTF
TRBD2	TRBV11-3	TRBJ2-1	many	TGTGCCAGTAAGGCGGGGGGTGCCCTTAGCTCCTACAATGAGCAGTTCTTC	CASKAGGALSSYNEQFF